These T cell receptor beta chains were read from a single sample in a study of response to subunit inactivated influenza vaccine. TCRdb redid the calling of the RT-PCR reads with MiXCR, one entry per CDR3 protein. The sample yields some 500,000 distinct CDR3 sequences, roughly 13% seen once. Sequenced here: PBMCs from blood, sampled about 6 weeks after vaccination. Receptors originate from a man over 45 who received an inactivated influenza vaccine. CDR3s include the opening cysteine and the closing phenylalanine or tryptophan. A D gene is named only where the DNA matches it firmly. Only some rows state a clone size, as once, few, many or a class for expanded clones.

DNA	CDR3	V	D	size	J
TGCAGTGCTTCTTCAGTCGTCAGTGAGCAGTTCTTC	CSASSVVSEQFF	TRBV20-1	.	.	TRBJ2-1
TGTGCCAGCAGCTTAGATTCGTACAGGGGGTACTTC	CASSLDSYRGYF	TRBV11-2	TRBD1	few	TRBJ2-7
TGTGCCAGCAGACAGGGGGCTTCTGGGGCCAACGTCCTGACTTTC	CASRQGASGANVLTF	TRBV27	TRBD1	.	TRBJ2-6
TGCAGTGCTAGAAGGGGACACCCGAACACTGAAGCTTTCTTT	CSARRGHPNTEAFF	TRBV20-1	.	many	TRBJ1-1
TGCAGTGCTAGGGTCTCCGGGGACACTGAAGCTTTCTTT	CSARVSGDTEAFF	TRBV20-1	.	.	TRBJ1-1
TGTGCCAGCAGGCCTTTTTTAGGGACATATAGCAATCAGCCCCAGCATTTT	CASRPFLGTYSNQPQHF	TRBV6-2/TRBV6-3	.	.	TRBJ1-5
TGTGCCAGCAGCAATAGAACAGTCCGGAACGAGCAGTACTTC	CASSNRTVRNEQYF	TRBV21-1	.	once	TRBJ2-7
TGCGCCAGTACCGGCGCGAGCGGATCAGAGACCCAGTACTTC	CASTGASGSETQYF	TRBV5-1	.	.	TRBJ2-5
TGCGCCAGCAAGGCAGGGGGCGATTCGGGATATGGCTACACCTTC	CASKAGGDSGYGYTF	TRBV5-1	TRBD1	.	TRBJ1-2
TGCGCCAGCAGCTTGGAGGCCCAGAACACCGGGGAGCTGTTTTTT	CASSLEAQNTGELFF	TRBV5-1	.	.	TRBJ2-2
TGTGCCAGCTCAACCGAGCTCGCCTACGAGCAGTACTTC	CASSTELAYEQYF	TRBV18	.	few	TRBJ2-7
TGCGCCAGCAGCCAACTAGGGACAGGGGGAAACACCATATATTTT	CASSQLGTGGNTIYF	TRBV4-1	TRBD1	.	TRBJ1-3
TGTGCCAGCAGTGAGGGACTAGGGGAAGATACGCAGTATTTT	CASSEGLGEDTQYF	TRBV6-1	TRBD2	few	TRBJ2-3
TGTGCCAGCAGACTGACGGTGGGGGGACTTTACGAGCAGTACTTC	CASRLTVGGLYEQYF	TRBV6-1	.	few	TRBJ2-7
TGCGCCAGCAGCTCCAAGCCCTACAATGAGCAGTTCTTC	CASSSKPYNEQFF	TRBV4-3	.	.	TRBJ2-1
TGTGCCAGCAGACGACTAGCGACAAGTTCCTCCTACAATGAGCAGTTCTTC	CASRRLATSSSYNEQFF	TRBV27	TRBD2	.	TRBJ2-1
TGCAGTGCTTTGAGGGAGACCCAGTACTTC	CSALRETQYF	TRBV20-1	.	many	TRBJ2-5
TGTGCCAGCAGTTACAGGATCTCCGGGGAGCTGTTTTTT	CASSYRISGELFF	TRBV6-2/TRBV6-3	.	.	TRBJ2-2
TGTGCCAGCAGCTTCCCGGCTTCGGGACAGGGGATCAAGGGCTATGGCTACACCTTC	CASSFPASGQGIKGYGYTF	TRBV5-6	TRBD1	.	TRBJ1-2
TGTGCCAGCAGCACACCCCGGACAGGGTACGGCGAGCAGTACTTC	CASSTPRTGYGEQYF	TRBV11-2	TRBD1	.	TRBJ2-7
TGTGCCAGCAGTTACGGGACAGGGGGCTTAACCGGGGAGCTGTTTTTT	CASSYGTGGLTGELFF	TRBV6-5	TRBD1	many	TRBJ2-2
TGTGCCAGCAGTTGGGGTGTGGGGGAGCTGTTTTTT	CASSWGVGELFF	TRBV12-3/TRBV12-4	.	few	TRBJ2-2
TGCAGTGGCCAGCGGGGCCACCAAGAGACCCAGTACTTC	CSGQRGHQETQYF	TRBV20-1	TRBD2	.	TRBJ2-5
TGCAGTGCTAGAGATGGGGCGAGCACAGATACGCAGTATTTT	CSARDGASTDTQYF	TRBV20-1	.	many	TRBJ2-3
TGTGCCAGCAGTTCCTCACAGGGGCGAAATTGGAACACTGAAGCTTTCTTT	CASSSSQGRNWNTEAFF	TRBV6-5	TRBD1	.	TRBJ1-1
TGTGCCAGCAGCTTGGCCGTCAGGGGGCAAGAGCAGTACTTC	CASSLAVRGQEQYF	TRBV5-6	TRBD1	few	TRBJ2-7
TGTGCCAGCAGCCGAGTGGTTACAGATACGCAGTATTTT	CASSRVVTDTQYF	TRBV7-2	.	few	TRBJ2-3
TGTGCCTGGGAAGAAGGCGGGAGGTTAGATACGCAGTATTTT	CAWEEGGRLDTQYF	TRBV30	TRBD2	.	TRBJ2-3
TGCAGTGCGCCGACAGGGGGCCCAGATACGCAGTATTTT	CSAPTGGPDTQYF	TRBV20-1	TRBD1	.	TRBJ2-3
TGTGCCAGCAGCTTAGTAACAGGCGGAGGCTATGGCTACACCTTC	CASSLVTGGGYGYTF	TRBV7-2	.	many	TRBJ1-2
TGTGCCAGCAGTGTCGGGCAGATGTTGGAACTGTTTTTT	CASSVGQMLELFF	TRBV2	.	.	TRBJ1-4
TGTGCCAGCAGGCGGAACAGGGCTCTCTCCTACGAGCAGTACTTC	CASRRNRALSYEQYF	TRBV6-2/TRBV6-3	.	.	TRBJ2-7
TGTGCCAGCAGAAGATCACAGGTCTACGAGCAGTACTTC	CASRRSQVYEQYF	TRBV27	.	few	TRBJ2-7
TGCAGTGCACCAAAAAGCGGGAGTGATTACGAGCAGTACTTC	CSAPKSGSDYEQYF	TRBV20-1	TRBD2	.	TRBJ2-7
TGCAGTGCTAGGGATCCCGGGACGGACCTCTACAATGAGCAGTTCTTC	CSARDPGTDLYNEQFF	TRBV20-1	.	.	TRBJ2-1